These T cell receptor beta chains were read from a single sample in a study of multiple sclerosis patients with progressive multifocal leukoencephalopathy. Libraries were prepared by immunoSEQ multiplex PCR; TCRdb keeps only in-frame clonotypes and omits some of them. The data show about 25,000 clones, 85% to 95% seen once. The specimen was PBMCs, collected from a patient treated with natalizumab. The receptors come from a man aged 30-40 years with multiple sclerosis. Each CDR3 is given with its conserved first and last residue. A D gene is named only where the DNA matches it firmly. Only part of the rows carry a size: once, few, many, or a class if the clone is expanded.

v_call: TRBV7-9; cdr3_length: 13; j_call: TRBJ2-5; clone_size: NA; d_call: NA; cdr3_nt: TGTGCCAGCAGCTTTGCACAGAGAGAGACCCAGTACTTC; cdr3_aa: CASSFAQRETQYF
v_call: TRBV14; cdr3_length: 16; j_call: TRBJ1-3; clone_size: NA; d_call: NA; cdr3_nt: TGTGCCAGCAGCCAAAGAGCGGCGGGCTCTGGAAACACCATATATTTT; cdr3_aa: CASSQRAAGSGNTIYF
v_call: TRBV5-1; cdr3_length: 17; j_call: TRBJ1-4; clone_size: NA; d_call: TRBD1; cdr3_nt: TGCGCCAGCAGCTCAGGGACAGGTAGTAGGAATAGTGAAAAACTGTTTTTT; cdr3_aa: CASSSGTGSRNSEKLFF
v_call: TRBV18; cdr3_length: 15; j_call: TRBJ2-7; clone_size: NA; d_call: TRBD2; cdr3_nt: TGTGCCAGCTCACCACTAGCGGGAGGCTCCTACGAGCAGTACTTC; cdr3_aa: CASSPLAGGSYEQYF
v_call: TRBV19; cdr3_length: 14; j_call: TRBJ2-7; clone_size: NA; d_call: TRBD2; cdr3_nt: TGTGCCAGTAGCGCCGGGACTACCAACTACGAGCAGTACTTC; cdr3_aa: CASSAGTTNYEQYF
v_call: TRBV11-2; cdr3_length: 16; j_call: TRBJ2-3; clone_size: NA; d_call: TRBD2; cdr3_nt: TGTGCCAGCAGCTTAGAGTTCGCTAGCGGGAGTGCTACGCAGTATTTT; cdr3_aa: CASSLEFASGSATQYF
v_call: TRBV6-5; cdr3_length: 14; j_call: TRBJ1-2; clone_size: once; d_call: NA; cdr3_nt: TGTGCCAGCGGAGCGCTGTCAGGAACCTATGGCTACACCTTC; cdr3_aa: CASGALSGTYGYTF
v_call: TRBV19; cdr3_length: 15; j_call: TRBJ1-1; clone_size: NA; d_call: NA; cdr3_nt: TGTGCCAGTAGTATCCCAAGGACAGTAGGCACTGAAGCTTTCTTT; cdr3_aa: CASSIPRTVGTEAFF
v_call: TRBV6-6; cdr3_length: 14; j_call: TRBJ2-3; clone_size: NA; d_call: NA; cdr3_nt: TGTGCCAGCAGTGACCAGGGATCCACAGATACGCAGTATTTT; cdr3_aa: CASSDQGSTDTQYF
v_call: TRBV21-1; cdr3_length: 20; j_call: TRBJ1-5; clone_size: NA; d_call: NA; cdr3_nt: NA; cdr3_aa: CASSKAIYRLWGFGNQPQHF
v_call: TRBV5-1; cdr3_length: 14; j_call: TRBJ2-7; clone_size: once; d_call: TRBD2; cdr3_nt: TGCGCCACCAACCAGGGGCTAGCGGGAGGCGAGCAGTACTTC; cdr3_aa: CATNQGLAGGEQYF
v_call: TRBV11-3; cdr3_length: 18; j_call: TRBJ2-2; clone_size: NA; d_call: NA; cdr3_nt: TGTGCCAGCAGCCCGCCCTACATGCAGGGTGACGACACCGGGGAGCTGTTTTTT; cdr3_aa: CASSPPYMQGDDTGELFF
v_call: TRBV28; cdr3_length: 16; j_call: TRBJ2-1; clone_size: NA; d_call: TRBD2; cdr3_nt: TGTGCCAGCAGTTTCGGCGGGAGGGTCTCCTACAATGAGCAGTTCTTC; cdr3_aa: CASSFGGRVSYNEQFF
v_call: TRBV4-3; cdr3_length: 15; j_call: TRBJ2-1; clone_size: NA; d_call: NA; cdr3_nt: TGCGCCAGCAGCCAAGCCGGGACGTATTACAATGAGCAGTTCTTC; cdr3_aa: CASSQAGTYYNEQFF
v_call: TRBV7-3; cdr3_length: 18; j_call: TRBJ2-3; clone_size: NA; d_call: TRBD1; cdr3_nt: TGTGCCAGCAGCTTATTATCACACAGGGGGCGTAATTCAGATACGCAGTATTTT; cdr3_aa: CASSLLSHRGRNSDTQYF
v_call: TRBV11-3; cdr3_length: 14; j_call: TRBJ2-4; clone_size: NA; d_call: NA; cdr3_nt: TGTGCCAGCAGCTTAGGGTTGGGTCCAAACATTCAGTACTTC; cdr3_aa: CASSLGLGPNIQYF
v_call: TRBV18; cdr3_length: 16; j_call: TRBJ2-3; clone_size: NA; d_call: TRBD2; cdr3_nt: TGTGCCAGCTCACCGCCGAAGCGGGATGGCACAGATACGCAGTATTTT; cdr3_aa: CASSPPKRDGTDTQYF
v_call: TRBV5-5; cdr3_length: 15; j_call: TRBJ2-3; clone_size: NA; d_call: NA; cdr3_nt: TGTGCCAGCAGGGTCCGGACTACAGGCACAGATACGCAGTATTTT; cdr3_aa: CASRVRTTGTDTQYF
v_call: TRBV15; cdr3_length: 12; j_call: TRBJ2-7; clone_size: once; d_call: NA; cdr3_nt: TGTGCCACCAGCAGATCAGACTACGAGCAGTACTTC; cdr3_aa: CATSRSDYEQYF
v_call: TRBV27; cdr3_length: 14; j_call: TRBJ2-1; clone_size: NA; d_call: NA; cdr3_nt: TGTGCCAGCAGTCCGAAGGGTGTTTACAATGAGCAGTTCTTC; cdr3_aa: CASSPKGVYNEQFF
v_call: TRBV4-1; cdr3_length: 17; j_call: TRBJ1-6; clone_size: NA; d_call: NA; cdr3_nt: TGCGCCAGCAGCCAAGTTTTTGAGGGGTGGAATGGGTCACCCCTCCACTTT; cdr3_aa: CASSQVFEGWNGSPLHF
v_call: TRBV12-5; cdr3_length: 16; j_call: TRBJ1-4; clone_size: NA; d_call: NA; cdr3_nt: TGTGCTAGTGCCCTCCGGGGGCCGGGGGCTAATGAAAAACTGTTTTTT; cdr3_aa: CASALRGPGANEKLFF
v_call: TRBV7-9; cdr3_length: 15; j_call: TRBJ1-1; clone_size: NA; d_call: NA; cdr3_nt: TGTGCCAGCAGCTTAGCGGTCAGTTGGGATGGTGAAGCTTTCTTT; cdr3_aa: CASSLAVSWDGEAFF
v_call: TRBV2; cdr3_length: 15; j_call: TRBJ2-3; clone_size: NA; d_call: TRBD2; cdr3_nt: TGTGCCGGGCGCGGGACTAGCGGGAGTAGAGATACGCAGTATTTT; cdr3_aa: CAGRGTSGSRDTQYF
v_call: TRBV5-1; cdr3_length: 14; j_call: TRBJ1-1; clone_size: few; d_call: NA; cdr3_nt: TGCGCCAGCAGCTCGGTTCGGGCGTCATTTGAAGCTTTCTTT; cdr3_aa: CASSSVRASFEAFF
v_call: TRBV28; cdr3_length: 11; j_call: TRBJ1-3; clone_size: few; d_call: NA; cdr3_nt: TGTGCCAGCAGTCGGGGAAACACCATATATTTT; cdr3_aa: CASSRGNTIYF
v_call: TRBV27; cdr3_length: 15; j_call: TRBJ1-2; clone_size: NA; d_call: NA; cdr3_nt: TGTGCCAGCAGTTTATCTGGCAGAAGTGTCTATGGCTACACCTTC; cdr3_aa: CASSLSGRSVYGYTF
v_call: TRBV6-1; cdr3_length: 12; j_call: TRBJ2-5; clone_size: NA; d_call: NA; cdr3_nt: TGTGCCAGCAGGGGACCCCAAGAGACCCAGTACTTC; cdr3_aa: CASRGPQETQYF
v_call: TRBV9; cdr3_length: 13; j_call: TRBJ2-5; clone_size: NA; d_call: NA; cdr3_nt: TGTGCCAGCAGCGTAGGGGTGGAAGAGACCCAGTACTTC; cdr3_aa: CASSVGVEETQYF
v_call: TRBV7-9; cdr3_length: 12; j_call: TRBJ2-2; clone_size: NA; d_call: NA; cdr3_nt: TGTGCCAGCAGGGGGCAGAGCGGGGAGCTGTTTTTT; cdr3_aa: CASRGQSGELFF
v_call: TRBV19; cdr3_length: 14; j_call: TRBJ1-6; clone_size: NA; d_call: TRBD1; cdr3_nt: TGTGCCACACAACAGGGGAATGTAAACTCACCCCTCCACTTT; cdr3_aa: CATQQGNVNSPLHF
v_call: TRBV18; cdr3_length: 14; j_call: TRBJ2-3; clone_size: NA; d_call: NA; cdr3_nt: TGTGCCAGCTCACCCCTACAGGGTGCAGATACGCAGTATTTT; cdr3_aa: CASSPLQGADTQYF
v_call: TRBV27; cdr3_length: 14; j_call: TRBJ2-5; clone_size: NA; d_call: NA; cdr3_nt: TGTGCCAGCAGTCCCAGCGGCCTTTGGGAGACCCAGTACTTC; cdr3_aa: CASSPSGLWETQYF
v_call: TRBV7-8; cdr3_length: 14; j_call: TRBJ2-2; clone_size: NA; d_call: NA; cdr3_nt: TGTGCCAGCAGCTTAGCGACGAACACCGGGGAGCTGTTTTTT; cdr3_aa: CASSLATNTGELFF
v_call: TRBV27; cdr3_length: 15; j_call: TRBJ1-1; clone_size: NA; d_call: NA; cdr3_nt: TGTGCCAGCAGTTTAGGTACAGGGCTGAACACTGAAGCTTTCTTT; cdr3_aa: CASSLGTGLNTEAFF
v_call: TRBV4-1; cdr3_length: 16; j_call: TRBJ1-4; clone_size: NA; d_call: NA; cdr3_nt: TGCGCCAGCAGCCATCCTCCGGGCCCCGGGGATGAAAAACTGTTTTTT; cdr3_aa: CASSHPPGPGDEKLFF
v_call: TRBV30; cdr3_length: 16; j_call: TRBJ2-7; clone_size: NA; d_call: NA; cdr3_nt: TGTGCCTGGAGTGTCCCTCGAGTATCCCGTCCCTACGAGCAGTACTTC; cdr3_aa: CAWSVPRVSRPYEQYF
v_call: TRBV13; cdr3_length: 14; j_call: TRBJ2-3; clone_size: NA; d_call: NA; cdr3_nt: TGTGCCAGCAGCTTATCGATTAGCACAGATACGCAGTATTTT; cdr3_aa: CASSLSISTDTQYF
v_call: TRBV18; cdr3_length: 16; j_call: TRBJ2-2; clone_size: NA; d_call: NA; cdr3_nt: TGTGCCAGCTCACCACCGATGCAGGGGAACACCGGGGAGCTGTTTTTT; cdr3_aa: CASSPPMQGNTGELFF
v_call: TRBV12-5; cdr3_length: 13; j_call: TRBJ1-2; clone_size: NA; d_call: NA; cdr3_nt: TGTGCTAGTGGTTTGCGCCAGGGCTATGGCTACACCTTC; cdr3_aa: CASGLRQGYGYTF
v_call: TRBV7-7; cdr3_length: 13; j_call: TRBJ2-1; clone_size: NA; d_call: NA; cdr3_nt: TGTGCCAGCAGCTTAGGAGCTAGCAATGAGCAGTTCTTC; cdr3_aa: CASSLGASNEQFF
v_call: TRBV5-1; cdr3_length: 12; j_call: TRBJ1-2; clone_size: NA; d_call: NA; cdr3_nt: TGCGCCAGCAGCTTGGGACTGCTAGGCTACACCTTC; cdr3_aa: CASSLGLLGYTF
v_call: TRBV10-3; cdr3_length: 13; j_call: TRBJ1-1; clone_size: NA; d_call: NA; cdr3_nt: TGTGCCATCGGCAGGGAGGTTAGCACTGAAGCTTTCTTT; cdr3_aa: CAIGREVSTEAFF
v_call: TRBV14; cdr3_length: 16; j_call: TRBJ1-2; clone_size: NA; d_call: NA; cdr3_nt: TGTGCCAGCAGCTACATTAACCCGGACCTGGTCTGGGGCTACACCTTC; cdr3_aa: CASSYINPDLVWGYTF
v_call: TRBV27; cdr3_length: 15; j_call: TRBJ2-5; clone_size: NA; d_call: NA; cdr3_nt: TGTGCCAGCAGTTTTTCCCCTAGTTTGAGTGAGACCCAGTACTTC; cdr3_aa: CASSFSPSLSETQYF
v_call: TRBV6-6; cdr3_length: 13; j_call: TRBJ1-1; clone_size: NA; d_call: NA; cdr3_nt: TGTGCCAGCAGTTACCTTACAGGGAACGAAGCTTTCTTT; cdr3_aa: CASSYLTGNEAFF
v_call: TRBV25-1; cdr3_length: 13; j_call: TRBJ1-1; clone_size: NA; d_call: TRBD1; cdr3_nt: TGTGCCAGCAGTCAGGGGGCCGGCACTGAAGCTTTCTTT; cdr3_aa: CASSQGAGTEAFF
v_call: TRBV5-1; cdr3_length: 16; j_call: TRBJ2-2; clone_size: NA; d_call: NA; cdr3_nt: TGCGCCAGCAGCCCCCTTCGAGGACAGAACACCGGGGAGCTGTTTTTT; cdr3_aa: CASSPLRGQNTGELFF
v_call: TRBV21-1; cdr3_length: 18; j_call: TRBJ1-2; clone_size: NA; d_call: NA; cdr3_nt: TGTGCCAGCAGGATACAGGACAGGGGTAATTCTTCGAACTATGGCTACACCTTC; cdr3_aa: CASRIQDRGNSSNYGYTF
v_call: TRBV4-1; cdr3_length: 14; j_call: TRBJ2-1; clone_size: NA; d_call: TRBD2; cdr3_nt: TGCGCCAGCAGCCAACCAGCGGGGGATAATGAGCAGTTCTTC; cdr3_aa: CASSQPAGDNEQFF
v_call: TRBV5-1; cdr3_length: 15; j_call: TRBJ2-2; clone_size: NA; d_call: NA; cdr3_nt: TGCGCCAGCAGCTTGGGTTCGCGTTCCACCGGGGAGCTGTTTTTT; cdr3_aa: CASSLGSRSTGELFF
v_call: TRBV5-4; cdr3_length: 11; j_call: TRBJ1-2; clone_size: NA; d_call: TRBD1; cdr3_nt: TGTGCCAGCAGCCACAGGGGTGGCTACACCTTC; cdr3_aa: CASSHRGGYTF
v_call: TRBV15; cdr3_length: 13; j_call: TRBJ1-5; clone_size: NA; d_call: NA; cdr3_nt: TGTGCCACCAGCGGTACAGGGAAACAGCCCCAGCATTTT; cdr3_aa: CATSGTGKQPQHF
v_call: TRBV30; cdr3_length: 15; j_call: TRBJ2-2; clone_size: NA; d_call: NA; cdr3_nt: TGTGCCTGGAGCCAGGGTTTGTGGGGGACCGGGGAGCTGTTTTTT; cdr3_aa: CAWSQGLWGTGELFF
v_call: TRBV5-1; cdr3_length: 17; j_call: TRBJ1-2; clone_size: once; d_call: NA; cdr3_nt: TGCGCCAGCAGCTTGGATCCAAGGGGAATATCTAACTATGGCTACACCTTC; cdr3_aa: CASSLDPRGISNYGYTF
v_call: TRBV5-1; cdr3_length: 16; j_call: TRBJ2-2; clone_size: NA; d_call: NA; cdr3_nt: TGCGCCAGCAGCCGCGGGGACCGACCGAACACCGGGGAGCTGTTTTTT; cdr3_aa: CASSRGDRPNTGELFF
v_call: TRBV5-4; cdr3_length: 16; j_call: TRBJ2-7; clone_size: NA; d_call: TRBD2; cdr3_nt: TGTGCCAGCAGCCCCACTAGCGGGAGAATTGGGTACGAGCAGTACTTC; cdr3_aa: CASSPTSGRIGYEQYF